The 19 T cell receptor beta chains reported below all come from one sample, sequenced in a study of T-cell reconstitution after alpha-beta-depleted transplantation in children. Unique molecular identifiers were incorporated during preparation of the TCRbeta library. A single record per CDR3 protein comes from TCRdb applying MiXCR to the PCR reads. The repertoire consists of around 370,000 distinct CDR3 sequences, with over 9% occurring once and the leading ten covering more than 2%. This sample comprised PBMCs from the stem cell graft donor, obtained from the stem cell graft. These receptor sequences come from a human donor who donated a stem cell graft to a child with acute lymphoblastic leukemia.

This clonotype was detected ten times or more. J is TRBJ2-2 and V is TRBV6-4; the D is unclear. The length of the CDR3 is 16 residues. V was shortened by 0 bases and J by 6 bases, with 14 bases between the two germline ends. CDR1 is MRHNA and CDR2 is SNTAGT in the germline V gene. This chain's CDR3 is CASSDSGRSGAGELFF. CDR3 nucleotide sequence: TGTGCCAGCAGTGACTCGGGCAGGTCCGGAGCCGGGGAGCTGTTTTTT.

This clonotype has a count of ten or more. The CDR3 DNA reads TGTGCCAGCAGCTTAGCTCGGAGAAGCTCCTACAATGAGCAGTTCTTC. Its protein product is CASSLARRSSYNEQFF. V gene TRBV7-9 combines with J gene TRBJ2-1; the D is unclear. Trimming removed 0 bases at V and 0 bases at J, with 9 bases between. Germline loops: CDR1 SEHNR, CDR2 FQNEAQ (reference sequence). The CDR3 consists of 16 residues.

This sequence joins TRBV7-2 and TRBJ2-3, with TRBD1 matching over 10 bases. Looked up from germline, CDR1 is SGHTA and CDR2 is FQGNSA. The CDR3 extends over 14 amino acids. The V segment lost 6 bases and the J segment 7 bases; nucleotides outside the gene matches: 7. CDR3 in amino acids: CASSETGGRNTQYF. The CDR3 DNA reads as TGTGCCAGCAGTGAGACAGGGGGCAGGAATACGCAGTATTTT.

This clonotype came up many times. The CDR3 loop reads CASSLLAGAGDTQYF. In DNA, the CDR3 is TGTGCCAGCAGCTTATTGGCGGGTGCTGGCGATACGCAGTATTTT. The V and J genes are TRBV7-2 and TRBJ2-3; D is possibly TRBD2 (5 bases). CDR1 is SGHTA, CDR2 FQGNSA, per germline. The CDR3 loop spans 15 amino acids. V lost 2 bases and J 6 bases, leaving 15 bases between the germline ends.

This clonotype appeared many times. CDR3 nucleotides: TGTGCCACAGGGGGGCGAAGAGATACGCAGTATTTT. It specifies CATGGRRDTQYF. This rearrangement joins TRBV10-3 to TRBJ2-3; D is perhaps TRBD1 (7 bases). V lost 10 bases to trimming and J lost 5 bases, with 13 bases between them. The CDR3 runs to 12 residues. Germline loops: CDR1 ENHRY, CDR2 SYGVKD.

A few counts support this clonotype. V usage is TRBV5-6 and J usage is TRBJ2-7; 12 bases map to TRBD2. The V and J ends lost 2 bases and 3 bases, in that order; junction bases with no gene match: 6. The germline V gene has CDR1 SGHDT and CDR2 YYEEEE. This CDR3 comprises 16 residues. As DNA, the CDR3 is TGTGCCAGCAGCTTATACCTAGCGGGAGGGAACTACGAGCAGTACTTC. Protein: CASSLYLAGGNYEQYF.

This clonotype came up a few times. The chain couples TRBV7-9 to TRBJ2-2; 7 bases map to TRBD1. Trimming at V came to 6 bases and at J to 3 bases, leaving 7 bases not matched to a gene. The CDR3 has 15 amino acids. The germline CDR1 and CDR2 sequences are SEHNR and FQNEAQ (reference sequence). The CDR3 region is CASRAGTVYTGELFF. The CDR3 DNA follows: TGTGCCAGCAGAGCTGGGACAGTTTACACCGGGGAGCTGTTTTTT.

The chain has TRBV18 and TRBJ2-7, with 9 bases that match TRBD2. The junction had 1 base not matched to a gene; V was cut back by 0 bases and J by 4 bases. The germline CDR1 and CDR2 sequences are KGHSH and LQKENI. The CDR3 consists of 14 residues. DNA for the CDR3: TGTGCCAGCTCACCACCGGGACTAGCATACGAGCAGTACTTC. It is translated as CASSPPGLAYEQYF.

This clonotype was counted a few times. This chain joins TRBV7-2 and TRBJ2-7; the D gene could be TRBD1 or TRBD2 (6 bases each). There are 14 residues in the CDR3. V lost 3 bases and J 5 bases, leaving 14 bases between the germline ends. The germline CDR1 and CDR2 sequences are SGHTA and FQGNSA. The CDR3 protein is CASSLGGSGNEQYF. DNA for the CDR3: TGTGCCAGCAGCTTGGGGGGCAGTGGCAACGAGCAGTACTTC. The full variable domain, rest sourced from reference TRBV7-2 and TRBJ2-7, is GAGVSQSPSNKVTEKGKDVELRCDPISGHTALYWYRQSLGQGLEFLIYFQGNSAPDKSGLPSDRFSAERTGGSVSTLTIQRTQQEDSAVYLCASSLGGSGNEQYFGPGTRLTVT.

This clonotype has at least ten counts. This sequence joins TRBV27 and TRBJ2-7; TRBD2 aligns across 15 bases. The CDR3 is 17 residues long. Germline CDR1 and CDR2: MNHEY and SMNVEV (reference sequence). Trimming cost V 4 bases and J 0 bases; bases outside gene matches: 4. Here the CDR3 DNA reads TGTGCCAGCAGTTCGGGACTAGCGGGGGGTCCCTCCTACGAGCAGTACTTC. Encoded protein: CASSSGLAGGPSYEQYF.

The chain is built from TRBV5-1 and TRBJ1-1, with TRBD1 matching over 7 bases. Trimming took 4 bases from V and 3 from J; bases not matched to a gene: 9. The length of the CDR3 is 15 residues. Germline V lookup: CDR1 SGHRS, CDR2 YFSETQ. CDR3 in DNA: TGCGCCAGCAGCCTCCGAGACAGGGCGCACACTGAAGCTTTCTTT. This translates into CASSLRDRAHTEAFF.

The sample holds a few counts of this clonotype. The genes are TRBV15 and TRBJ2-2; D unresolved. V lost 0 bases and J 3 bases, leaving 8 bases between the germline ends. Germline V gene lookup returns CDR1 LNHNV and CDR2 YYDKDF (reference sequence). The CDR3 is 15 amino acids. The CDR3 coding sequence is TGTGCCACCAGCAGAGAAAAGATGGACACCGGGGAGCTGTTTTTT. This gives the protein CATSREKMDTGELFF.

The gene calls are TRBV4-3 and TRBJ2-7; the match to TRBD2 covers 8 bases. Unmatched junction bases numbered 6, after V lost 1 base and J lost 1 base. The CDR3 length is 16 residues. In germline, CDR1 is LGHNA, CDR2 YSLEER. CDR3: CASSQGAGRASYEQYF. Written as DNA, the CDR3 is TGCGCCAGCAGCCAAGGAGCCGGGAGGGCATCCTACGAGCAGTACTTC.

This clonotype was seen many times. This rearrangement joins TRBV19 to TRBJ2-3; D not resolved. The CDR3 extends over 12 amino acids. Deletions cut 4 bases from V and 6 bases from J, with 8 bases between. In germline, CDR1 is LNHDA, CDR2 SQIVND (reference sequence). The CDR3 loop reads CASSSGSDTQYF. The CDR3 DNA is TGTGCCAGTAGTAGCGGCTCCGATACGCAGTATTTT. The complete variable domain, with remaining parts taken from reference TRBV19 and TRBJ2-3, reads DGGITQSPKYLFRKEGQNVTLSCEQNLNHDAMYWYRQDPGQGLRLIYYSQIVNDFQKGDIAEGYSVSREKKESFPLTVTSAQKNPTAFYLCASSSGSDTQYFGPGTRLTVL.

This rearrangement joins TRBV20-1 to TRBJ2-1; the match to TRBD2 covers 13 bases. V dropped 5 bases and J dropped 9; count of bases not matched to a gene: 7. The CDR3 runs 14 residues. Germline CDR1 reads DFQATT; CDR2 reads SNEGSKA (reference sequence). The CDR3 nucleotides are TGCAGTGCTGCGGGACTAGCGGGAAGTGGTGAGCAGTTCTTC. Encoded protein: CSAAGLAGSGEQFF.

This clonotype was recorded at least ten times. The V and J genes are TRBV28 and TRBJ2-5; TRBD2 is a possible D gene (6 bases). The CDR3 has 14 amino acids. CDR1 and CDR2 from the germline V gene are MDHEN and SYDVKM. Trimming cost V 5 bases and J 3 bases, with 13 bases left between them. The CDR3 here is CASSTFGGKETQYF. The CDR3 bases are TGTGCCAGCAGTACATTTGGGGGGAAAGAGACCCAGTACTTC.

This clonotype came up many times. The CDR3 spells CASSGTSNTGELFF. The CDR3 nucleotides read TGTGCCAGCAGCGGGACTTCGAACACCGGGGAGCTGTTTTTT. This chain links TRBV27 with TRBJ2-2; D perhaps matches TRBD2 (6 bases). Per germline, CDR1 MNHEY and CDR2 SMNVEV (reference sequence). The CDR3 is 14 residues long. V was shortened by 6 bases and J by 0 bases, with 8 bases between the two germline ends.

The CDR3 is CATKIKWDTEAFF. The CDR3 DNA sequence: TGTGCCACCAAAATTAAGTGGGACACTGAAGCTTTCTTT. The gene calls are TRBV19 and TRBJ1-1; the D is unclear. CDR1 is LNHDA and CDR2 is SQIVND in the germline V gene (reference sequence). The CDR3 runs to 13 residues. Trimming removed 10 bases from V and 3 bases from J, with 15 bases in between.

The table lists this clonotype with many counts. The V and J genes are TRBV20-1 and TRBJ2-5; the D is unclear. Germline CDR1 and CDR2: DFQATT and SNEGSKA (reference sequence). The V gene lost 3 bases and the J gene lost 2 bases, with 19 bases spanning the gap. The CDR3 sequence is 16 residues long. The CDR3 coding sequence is TGCAGTGCTAGGGACCCCTGGGCAGATACTCAAGAGACCCAGTACTTC. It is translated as CSARDPWADTQETQYF.